These 29 T cell receptor beta chains originate from one sample sequenced in a study of cytomegalovirus exposure and HLA in healthy donors. The study ran its PCR with 60 Vbeta and 13 Jbeta primers. Sequencing used immunoSEQ multiplex PCR; TCRdb keeps in-frame clones, though not all of them. This repertoire shows roughly 160,000 clones, roughly 80% found once; its top ten account for about 10%. Sequenced material: PBMCs. Source of these receptors: a man aged 50 to 60 in good health and CMV-seropositive.

The chain employs TRBV28 and TRBJ1-1, with a tentative D call TRBD1 (6 bases). The CDR3 has 14 amino acids. Trimming cost V 6 bases and J 1 base, with 12 bases left between them. Germline loops: CDR1 MDHEN, CDR2 SYDVKM. The CDR3 is CASSWPGENTEAFF. For the CDR3, the DNA is TGTGCCAGCAGCTGGCCAGGGGAGAACACTGAAGCTTTCTTT.

This chain links TRBV11-3 with TRBJ2-3; 8 positions agree with TRBD1. The CDR3 length is 15 residues. The germline CDR1 and CDR2 sequences are SGHNT and YENEEA. V gave up 1 base and J gave up 1 base; unmatched junction bases: 1. This CDR3 is CASSLVQGGTDTQYF. The CDR3 DNA reads TGTGCCAGCAGCTTAGTACAGGGGGGCACAGATACGCAGTATTTT. The full variable domain, in which reference TRBV11-3 and TRBJ2-3 provide the parts outside the CDR3, is EAGVVQSPRYKIIEKKQPVAFWCNPISGHNTLYWYLQNLGQGPELLIRYENEEAVDDSQLPKDRFSAERLKGVDSTLKIQPAELGDSAVYLCASSLVQGGTDTQYFGPGTRLTVL.

The rearrangement joins TRBV28 to TRBJ2-3; weak D call: TRBD1 (7 bases). Trimming left V 5 bases short and J 0 bases short, with 15 bases between. The CDR3 extends over 16 amino acids. CDR1 is MDHEN, CDR2 SYDVKM, per germline. The CDR3 DNA reads TGTGCCAGCAGTGCGGGACAGCTACCTAGCACAGATACGCAGTATTTT. This sequence encodes CASSAGQLPSTDTQYF.

Of note for this clone: A read error may produce the germline difference seen at one junction end. Distinct nucleotide sequences in the sample also encode this CDR3. The V and J genes are TRBV11-1 and TRBJ2-7; 8 bases line up with TRBD2. This CDR3 comprises 16 residues. CDR1 SGHAT and CDR2 FQDESV come from the germline V gene (reference sequence). The CDR3 here is CASSLSTLAVTYEQYF. The CDR3 bases are TGCGCCAGCAGCCTGTCAACACTAGCGGTAACCTACGAGCAGTACTTC.

The chain recombines TRBV19 with TRBJ1-4; D remains unclear. Per the germline V gene, CDR1 is LNHDA and CDR2 is SQIVND (reference sequence). Trimming took 3 bases from V and 0 from J, leaving 8 bases between them. This CDR3 contains 15 residues. In nucleotides, the CDR3 is TGTGCCAGTAGTATCTGGAGTGCAACTAATGAAAAACTGTTTTTT. Translated, it gives CASSIWSATNEKLFF.

This clone appeared a few times. J is TRBJ1-4 and V is TRBV5-4, with 7 positions matching TRBD1. The CDR3 consists of 14 residues. CDR1 and CDR2 (germline): SGHNT, YYREEE (reference sequence). V was clipped by 0 bases and J by 6 bases; unmatched bases: 2. CDR3 amino acids: CASSLDRGDEKLFF. The CDR3 DNA is TGTGCCAGCAGCTTGGACAGGGGAGATGAAAAACTGTTTTTT.

The DNA of the CDR3 is TGTGCCAGCAGTGAAGGAGGAAGGGGGCTACAATATGAAAAACTGTTTTTT. This sequence encodes CASSEGGRGLQYEKLFF. This chain connects TRBV2 to TRBJ1-4; the match to TRBD1 covers 7 bases. CDR3 size: 17 residues. Germline V gives CDR1 SNHLY, CDR2 FYNNEI. V shed 1 base and J 6 bases; nucleotides not matched to a gene: 11.

The V call is TRBV12-5, the J call TRBJ2-5; 11 bases match TRBD1. The germline CDR1 and CDR2 sequences are LGHNT and FRNRAP. The V and J ends lost 8 bases and 5 bases, in that order; junction bases with no gene match: 10. There are 15 residues in the CDR3. CDR3 sequence: CASPLGQGAWETQYF. For the CDR3, the DNA is TGTGCTAGTCCCCTAGGACAGGGGGCTTGGGAGACCCAGTACTTC.

The chain uses TRBV7-9 and TRBJ2-2; 7 bases map to TRBD1. Trimming cost V 5 bases and J 6 bases; bases outside gene matches: 3. The CDR3 extends over 13 amino acids. Germline CDR1 is SEHNR and CDR2 is FQNEAQ (reference sequence). CDR3 sequence: CASSPGQAGELFF. CDR3 DNA: TGTGCCAGCAGCCCCGGACAGGCCGGGGAGCTGTTTTTT.

The rearrangement uses TRBV6-5 and TRBJ1-1; 10 bases line up with TRBD1. Germline CDR1 MNHEY, CDR2 SVGAGI. The CDR3 totals 14 residues. The trim removed 6 bases at V and 3 bases at J, leaving 4 bases unmatched. CDR3 nucleotide sequence: TGTGCCAGCAGCGGGACAGGGGTGTACACTGAAGCTTTCTTT. Amino acids: CASSGTGVYTEAFF.

This chain uses TRBV7-6 with TRBJ2-1; 14 bases are shared with TRBD2. V gave up 1 base and J gave up 0 bases; unmatched junction bases: 5. The CDR3 has 19 residues. The germline V gene has CDR1 SGHVS and CDR2 FNYEAQ. This CDR3 is CASSLGLAGGLSSYNEQFF. In nucleotides, the CDR3 is TGTGCCAGCAGCTTAGGACTAGCGGGAGGGCTGAGCTCCTACAATGAGCAGTTCTTC. Together with reference TRBV7-6 and TRBJ2-1, the CDR3 gives the full variable domain: GAGVSQSPRYKVTKRGQDVALRCDPISGHVSLYWYRQALGQGPEFLTYFNYEAQQDKSGLPNDRFSAERPEGSISTLTIQRTEQRDSAMYRCASSLGLAGGLSSYNEQFFGPGTRLTVL.

This clone showed up just a few times. CDR3 loop: CASSLVGLGNQPQHF. CDR3 nucleotide sequence: TGTGCCAGCAGTCTTGTTGGGCTGGGCAATCAGCCCCAGCATTTT. This rearrangement joins TRBV6-1 to TRBJ1-5; D unclear. The germline gives CDR1 MNHNS, CDR2 SASEGT. V was pared by 5 bases and J by 2 bases, with 13 bases between. This CDR3 comprises 15 residues.

The chain is built from TRBV10-3 and TRBJ2-3, with 14 nucleotides matching TRBD2. Germline V lookup: CDR1 ENHRY, CDR2 SYGVKD. V shed 4 bases, J shed 6 bases, and the junction held 15 bases outside the gene matches. The CDR3 has 19 residues. The CDR3 bases are TGTGCCATCAGTGGCAACCCGGGACTAGCGGGAGAGGTCCGGGATACGCAGTATTTT. It translates to CAISGNPGLAGEVRDTQYF.

This clone was recorded only once. CDR3 region: CASSLNRASYGYTF. The DNA of the CDR3 is TGTGCCAGCAGCTTAAACAGGGCCTCCTATGGCTACACCTTC. The chain carries TRBV11-2 and TRBJ1-2; weak D call: TRBD1 (6 bases). The CDR3 runs to 14 residues. Trimming removed 2 bases from V and 4 bases from J, with 11 bases in between. The V gene's germline CDR1 is SGHAT and CDR2 FQNNGV.

The chain has TRBV4-1 and TRBJ2-2; 7 bases line up with TRBD1. The germline CDR1 and CDR2 sequences are MGHRA and YSYEKL. The trim removed 1 base at V and 3 bases at J, leaving 2 bases unmatched. The CDR3 extends over 15 amino acids. CDR3 DNA sequence: TGCGCCAGCAGCCAAGTGGGACAGCACACCGGGGAGCTGTTTTTT. Its translation is CASSQVGQHTGELFF.

The chain carries TRBV2 and TRBJ2-2; no reliable D call. V was clipped by 5 bases and J by 1 base, with 8 bases between them. The CDR3 length is 14 residues. Germline V gene lookup returns CDR1 SNHLY and CDR2 FYNNEI. The CDR3: CASSQYKNTGELFF. The CDR3 DNA follows: TGTGCCAGCAGTCAGTACAAGAACACCGGGGAGCTGTTTTTT.

This chain joins TRBV30 and TRBJ1-1; tentative D call: TRBD1 (5 bases). The V gene lost 0 bases and the J gene lost 4 bases, with 15 bases spanning the gap. This CDR3 is 15 amino acids long. Germline V lookup: CDR1 GTSNPN, CDR2 SVGIG (reference sequence). The CDR3 DNA follows: TGTGCCTGGAGTGTACGGGCAGGGAGGGGCACTGAAGCTTTCTTT. Protein: CAWSVRAGRGTEAFF.

The chain combines TRBV6-5 with TRBJ1-1, with 10 bases aligning to TRBD1. CDR1 MNHEY and CDR2 SVGAGI come from the germline V gene. J lost 3 bases, V lost 6 bases, and 7 bases had no gene match. This CDR3 has 15 residues. CDR3 residues: CASSPRGQGDTEAFF. The CDR3 DNA reads as TGTGCCAGCAGCCCCCGAGGACAGGGGGACACTGAAGCTTTCTTT.

The chain has TRBV2 and TRBJ1-2; D gene uncertain. The germline gives CDR1 SNHLY, CDR2 FYNNEI. The V end lost 7 bases, the J end lost 6 bases, and 12 bases lay between the germline ends. The CDR3 covers 12 residues. This chain's CDR3 is CASTPGWDGYTF. For the CDR3, the DNA is TGTGCCAGCACCCCAGGTTGGGATGGCTACACCTTC.

The genes are TRBV18 and TRBJ2-7, with a possible D match to TRBD1 (6 bases). Germline V gene data show CDR1 as KGHSH and CDR2 as LQKENI. The CDR3 has 15 residues. V shed 3 bases and J shed 5 bases, with 17 bases lying between them. The CDR3 loop reads CASSPFRGEVDEQYF. The CDR3 region has the DNA TGTGCCAGCTCACCTTTCAGGGGAGAGGTCGACGAGCAGTACTTC.

The chain employs TRBV4-1 and TRBJ1-1, with a weak D call TRBD1 (6 bases). The germline CDR1 and CDR2 sequences are MGHRA and YSYEKL. V lost 5 bases and J lost 0, with 10 bases in between. This CDR3 has 14 residues. CDR3 loop: CASSGTGLNTEAFF. DNA for the CDR3: TGCGCCAGCAGCGGAACAGGGTTGAACACTGAAGCTTTCTTT.

This rearrangement joins TRBV10-3 to TRBJ2-1; 8 bases fit TRBD2. Trimming cost V 2 bases and J 6 bases; bases outside gene matches: 3. Germline V gives CDR1 ENHRY, CDR2 SYGVKD. The CDR3 is 14 residues long. The CDR3 nucleotides are TGTGCCATCAGTGAGCAAGCGGGGGTCAATGAGCAGTTCTTC. Translating gives CAISEQAGVNEQFF.

The chain is built from TRBV5-1 and TRBJ1-2, with 8 nucleotides matching TRBD1. This CDR3 is built from 15 residues. V shed 4 bases and J 4 bases; nucleotides not matched to a gene: 9. Germline CDR1 is SGHRS and CDR2 is YFSETQ. In DNA form, the CDR3 reads TGCGCCAGCAGCGTCACAGGGGGAGAGGGCTATGGCTACACCTTC. Amino acid sequence: CASSVTGGEGYGYTF.

V usage is TRBV7-3 and J usage is TRBJ2-7, with a tentative D call TRBD1 (6 bases). The V gene lost 5 bases and the J gene lost 5 bases, with 22 bases spanning the gap. The CDR3 covers 16 residues. Germline loops: CDR1 SGHTA, CDR2 FQGTGA. CDR3 region: CASSNGAGASFDEQYF. DNA for the CDR3: TGTGCCAGCAGCAACGGGGCAGGGGCCAGCTTCGACGAGCAGTACTTC. Combining the CDR3 with reference TRBV7-3 and TRBJ2-7 gives the whole variable domain GAGVSQTPSNKVTEKGKYVELRCDPISGHTALYWYRQSLGQGPEFLIYFQGTGAADDSGLPNDRFFAVRPEGSVSTLKIQRTERGDSAVYLCASSNGAGASFDEQYFGPGTRLTVT.

This rearrangement joins TRBV5-1 to TRBJ2-5; 9 nucleotides line up with TRBD1. The J call may be wrong; the DNA end is better matched by TRBJ2-7. Looked up from germline, CDR1 is SGHRS and CDR2 is YFSETQ. This CDR3 is 14 amino acids long. The CDR3 region is CASNVGQGSYEQYF. In nucleotides, the CDR3 is TGCGCCAGCAACGTAGGACAGGGGTCCTACGAGCAGTACTTC.

The chain links TRBV5-4 to TRBJ1-2, with unresolved D. This CDR3 contains 15 residues. Germline V gene data show CDR1 as SGHNT and CDR2 as YYREEE (reference sequence). V lost 5 bases and J lost 0, with 14 bases in between. CDR3 nucleotides: TGTGCCAGCAGGAGGATGGAGACCTCTAACTATGGCTACACCTTC. Protein: CASRRMETSNYGYTF.

This clone was observed a handful of times. J is TRBJ1-1 and V is TRBV5-1; possibly TRBD1 for D (5 bases). Per germline, CDR1 SGHRS and CDR2 YFSETQ. V was cut by 0 bases and J by 6 bases, with 12 bases left in between. This CDR3 region has 14 residues. DNA of the CDR3: TGCGCCAGCAGCTTGGAAGGGGATTCAGCTGAAGCTTTCTTT. This translates into CASSLEGDSAEAFF.

V gene TRBV9 combines with J gene TRBJ2-1; 12 positions match TRBD2. The CDR3 spans 18 residues. Germline CDR1 is SGDLS and CDR2 is YYNGEE. V dropped 1 base and J dropped 1; count of bases not matched to a gene: 6. CDR3 residues: CASSVLAGGPQSYNEQFF. The CDR3 bases are TGTGCCAGCAGCGTACTAGCGGGAGGGCCTCAATCCTACAATGAGCAGTTCTTC.

In its sample, this clone was seen a few times. The chain uses TRBV2 and TRBJ2-3, with 9 bases identical to TRBD2. After removal of 8 bases from V and 6 bases from J, the junction contained 3 bases not matched to a gene. Germline V gene data show CDR1 as SNHLY and CDR2 as FYNNEI. The CDR3 has 12 amino acids. The CDR3 reads CASGLARDTQYF. CDR3 DNA sequence: TGTGCCAGCGGACTAGCGAGGGATACGCAGTATTTT.